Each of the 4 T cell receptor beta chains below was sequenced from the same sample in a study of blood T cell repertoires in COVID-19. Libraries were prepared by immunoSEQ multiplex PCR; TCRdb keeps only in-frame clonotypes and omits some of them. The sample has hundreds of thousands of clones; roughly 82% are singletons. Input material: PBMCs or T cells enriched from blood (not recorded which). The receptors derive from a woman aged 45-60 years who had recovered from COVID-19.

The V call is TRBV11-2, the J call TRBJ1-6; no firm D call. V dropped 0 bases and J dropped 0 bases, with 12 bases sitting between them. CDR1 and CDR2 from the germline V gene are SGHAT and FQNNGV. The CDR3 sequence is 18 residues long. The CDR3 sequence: CASSLEAVRSSYNSPLHF. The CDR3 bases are TGTGCCAGCAGCTTAGAGGCAGTTAGGAGCTCCTATAATTCACCCCTCCACTTT.

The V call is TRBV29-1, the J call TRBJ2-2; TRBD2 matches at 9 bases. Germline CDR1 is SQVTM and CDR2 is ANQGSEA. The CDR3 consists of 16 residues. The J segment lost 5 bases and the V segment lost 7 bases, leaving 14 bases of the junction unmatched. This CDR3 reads CSAPTPGSGSTGELFF. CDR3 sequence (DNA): TGCAGCGCCCCAACCCCCGGTAGCGGGAGTACCGGGGAGCTGTTTTTT.

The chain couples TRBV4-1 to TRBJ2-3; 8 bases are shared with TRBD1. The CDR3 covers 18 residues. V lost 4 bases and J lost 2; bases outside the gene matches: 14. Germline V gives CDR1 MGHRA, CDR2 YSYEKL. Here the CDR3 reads CASSRTGPGRGNTDTQYF. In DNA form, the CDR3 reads TGCGCCAGCAGCCGGACAGGGCCGGGTAGGGGAAACACAGATACGCAGTATTTT.

The CDR3 is CAISLKPTAGWGTDTQYF. The CDR3, as DNA: TGTGCCATCAGCCTAAAACCGACAGCGGGTTGGGGCACAGATACGCAGTATTTT. The chain couples TRBV10-3 to TRBJ2-3; tentatively, D is TRBD2 (6 bases). Germline CDR1 reads ENHRY; CDR2 reads SYGVKD. V was pared by 6 bases and J by 1 base, with 23 bases between. This CDR3 region has 18 residues.